This T cell receptor (beta chain) appears in the sequencing data of a study of human T cells and chemical hapten exposure (dated by TCRdb to 2020 to 2022). At the level of the whole study: For sensitization, 2% DPC in acetone was applied to a 2 cm by 2 cm area of upper inner arm skin. The study tracked peripheral blood TCR repertoire changes in vivo during primary and secondary sensitization to the hapten diphenylcyclopropenone (DPC) in alopecia patients. Patients additionally received weekly therapeutic DPC doses to the scalp throughout the roughly 23-week study period. Libraries were pooled for sequencing, and per-sample TCR yields varied mainly because of small differences in library volumes within the pool. Most of the patients in the cohort were female, and the cohort covered alopecia areata with under or over 50% scalp involvement, alopecia totalis and alopecia universalis. Blood was sampled from patients pre-sensitization (week 0) and at 2, 6 and about 24 weeks after DPC sensitization. Patch testing was performed on the upper back with Finn chambers containing 0.01% DPC, and the patch tests were scored after 6 days according to International Contact Dermatitis Research Group standards. Under 30 alopecia patients gave blood for TCR sequencing at one to four time points (pre-sensitization, 2, 6 and 24 weeks).

General findings and caveats noted by the study authors: DPC sensitization did not change the number of TCRs with a frequency above 1 in 1000, and there was no evidence of changes in global repertoire structure. Patch test score was positively correlated with the number of PT1 expanded TCRs, with significance at thresholds 8, 16 and 32 but not at 4. Repeated subsampling changed both the strength of the expansion versus patch-test correlation and the threshold at which the correlation became significant. Because every patient had alopecia, a presumed autoimmune disease, the patients' immune response might differ from that of healthy individuals. Significantly more large CDR3 similarity clusters were formed by expanded TCRs than by pre-sensitization or healthy control sets, consistent with antigen-driven responses.

This clonotype has ten or more counts. Its target antigen remains unknown. It has no much larger one-base neighbor in the sample; base qualities were not kept. The sample's time point label, in plain terms: patch test 2, 6 weeks after DPC sensitization. The sample's treatment or condition label, in plain terms: therapeutic diphenylcyclopropenone sensitization with weekly scalp DPC. At each patch-test visit, blood was drawn before the patch test was applied. Patients were considered eligible if aged 18 to 70, diagnosed with alopecia and deemed suitable for DPC therapy, and patients were excluded if pregnant. Unfractionated whole blood was collected in Tempus Blood RNA tubes, and total RNA was extracted from that blood. The CDR3 covers 14 residues, taking in both the cysteine and the phenylalanine. Here the CDR3 DNA is all that survives: 42 bases in frame from base 1. CDR1 and CDR2, looked up from the germline V gene, are SGHTA and FQGNSA. Trimming costs V 5 bases and J 4 bases, and their ends lie 14 bases apart.

Library preparation used RACE. Sequencing instrument: NextSeq 500. During library preparation, unique molecular identifiers were attached to individual cDNA molecules so that TCRs could be counted in a quantitative, reproducible way. Both TCR alpha and TCR beta chains were sequenced from each blood RNA sample. The original methods were these. A median of around 100,000 TCRs per sample was observed, with a range of about 23,224 to 750,000. V, J and CDR3 annotation of the TCR reads was performed with the Decombinator software suite. For PS versus PT1 abundance plots, all samples were subsampled to the same number of TCRs (28,000). Expanded TCRs were defined as absent before sensitization and observed at least eight times at the 2-week time point. TCRdb redid the processing of the public reads, applying fastp at Q25 and MiXCR, and retained in-frame beta chains. When rows share a CDR3 protein, they turn into one entry using the most common DNA and genes. The V and J calls and clone size are TCRdb's, not the authors'. In all, the sample holds some 42,000 distinct CDR3 sequences, and 8% to 9% of those were seen once. Approximately 16% of the sample belongs to the ten largest clones.

The sequence derives from a woman in her thirties or forties with alopecia areata. Some clones in this sample may be carry-over from other donors' samples. Sample: whole blood, taken in connection with sensitization to the hapten diphenylcyclopropenone (DPC). This chain is built from TRBV7-2 and TRBJ1-2; the D gene lacks a confident call. The CDR3 in this case is CASSNPVAAYGYTF. In nucleotide form, the sequence is TGTGCCAGCAGCAATCCCGTCGCGGCCTATGGCTACACCTTC.